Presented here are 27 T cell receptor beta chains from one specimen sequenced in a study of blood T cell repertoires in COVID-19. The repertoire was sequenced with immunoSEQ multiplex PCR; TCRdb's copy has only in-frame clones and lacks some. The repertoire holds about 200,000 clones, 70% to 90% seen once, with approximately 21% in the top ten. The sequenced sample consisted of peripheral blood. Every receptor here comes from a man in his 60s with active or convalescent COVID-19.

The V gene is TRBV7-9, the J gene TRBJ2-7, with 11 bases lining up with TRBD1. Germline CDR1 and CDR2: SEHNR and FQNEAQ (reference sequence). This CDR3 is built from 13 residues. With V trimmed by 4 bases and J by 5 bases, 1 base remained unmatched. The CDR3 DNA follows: TGTGCCAGCAGCTCGGACAGGGGGCACGAGCAGTACTTC. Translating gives CASSSDRGHEQYF.

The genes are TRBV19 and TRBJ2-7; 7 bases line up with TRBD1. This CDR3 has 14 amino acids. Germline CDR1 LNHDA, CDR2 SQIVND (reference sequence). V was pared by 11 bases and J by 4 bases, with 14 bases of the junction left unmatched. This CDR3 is CADSQGKFPYEQYF. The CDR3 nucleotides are TGTGCCGACTCACAGGGGAAGTTCCCTTACGAGCAGTACTTC.

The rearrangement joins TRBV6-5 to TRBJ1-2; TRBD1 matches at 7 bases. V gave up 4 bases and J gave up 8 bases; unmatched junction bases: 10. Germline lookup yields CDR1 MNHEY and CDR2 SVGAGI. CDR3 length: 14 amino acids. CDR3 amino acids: CASSSHQGGTGYTF. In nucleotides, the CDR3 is TGTGCCAGCAGTTCCCACCAGGGGGGCACGGGCTACACCTTC.

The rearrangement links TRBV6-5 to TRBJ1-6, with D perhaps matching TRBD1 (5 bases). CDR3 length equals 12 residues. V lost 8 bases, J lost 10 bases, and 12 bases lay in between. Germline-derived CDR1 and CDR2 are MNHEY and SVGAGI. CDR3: CASRGVSSPLHF. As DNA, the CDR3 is TGTGCCAGCCGGGGGGTATCGTCACCCCTCCACTTT.

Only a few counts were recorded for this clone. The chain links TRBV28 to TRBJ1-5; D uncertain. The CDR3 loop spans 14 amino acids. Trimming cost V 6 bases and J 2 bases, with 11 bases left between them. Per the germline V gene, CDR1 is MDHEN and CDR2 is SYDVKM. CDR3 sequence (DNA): TGTGCCAGCAGATTAGGGCAAGGCAATCAGCCCCAGCATTTT. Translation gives CASRLGQGNQPQHF. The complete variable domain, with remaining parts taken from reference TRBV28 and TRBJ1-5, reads DVKVTQSSRYLVKRTGEKVFLECVQDMDHENMFWYRQDPGLGLRLIYFSYDVKMKEKGDIPEGYSVSREKKERFSLILESASTNQTSMYLCASRLGQGNQPQHFGDGTRLSIL.

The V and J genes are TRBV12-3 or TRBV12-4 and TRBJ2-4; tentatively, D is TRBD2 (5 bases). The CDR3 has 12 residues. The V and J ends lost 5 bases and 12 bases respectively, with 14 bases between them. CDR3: CASSRTGPAQYF. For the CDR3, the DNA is TGTGCCAGCAGTCGGACTGGGCCGGCTCAGTACTTC.

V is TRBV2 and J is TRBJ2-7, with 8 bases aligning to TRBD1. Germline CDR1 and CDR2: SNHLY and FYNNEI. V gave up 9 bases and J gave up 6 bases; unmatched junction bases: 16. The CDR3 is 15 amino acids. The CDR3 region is CARDSETGATGEQYF. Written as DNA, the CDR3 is TGTGCCAGAGATTCCGAGACAGGGGCTACCGGCGAGCAGTACTTC.

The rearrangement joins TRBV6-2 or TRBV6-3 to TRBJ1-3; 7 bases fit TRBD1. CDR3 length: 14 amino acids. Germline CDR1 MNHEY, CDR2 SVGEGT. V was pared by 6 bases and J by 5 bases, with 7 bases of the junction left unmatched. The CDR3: CASSRDSLRNTIYF. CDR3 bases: TGTGCCAGCAGCAGGGACAGCCTGAGAAACACCATATATTTT.

The CDR3 loop is CASSQIGRGDGYTF. The CDR3 nucleotides are TGTGCCAGCAGCCAAATTGGACGGGGTGATGGCTACACCTTC. The chain links TRBV7-6 to TRBJ1-2; D is undetermined. V lost 5 bases to trimming and J lost 6 bases, with 16 bases between them. Germline-derived CDR1 and CDR2 are SGHVS and FNYEAQ. This CDR3 contains 14 residues.

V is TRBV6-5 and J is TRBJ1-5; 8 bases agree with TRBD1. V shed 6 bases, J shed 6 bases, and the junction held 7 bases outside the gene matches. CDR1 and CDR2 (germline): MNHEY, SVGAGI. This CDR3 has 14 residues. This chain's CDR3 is CASRSSGGGQPQHF. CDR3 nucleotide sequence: TGTGCCAGCAGGTCGTCAGGGGGCGGTCAGCCCCAGCATTTT.

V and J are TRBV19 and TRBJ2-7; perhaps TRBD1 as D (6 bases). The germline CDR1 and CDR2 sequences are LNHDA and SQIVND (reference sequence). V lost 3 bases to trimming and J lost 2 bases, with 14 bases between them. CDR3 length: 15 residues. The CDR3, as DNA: TGTGCCAGTAGTATTAGTCTGGGGGCGACCTACGAGCAGTACTTC. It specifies CASSISLGATYEQYF.

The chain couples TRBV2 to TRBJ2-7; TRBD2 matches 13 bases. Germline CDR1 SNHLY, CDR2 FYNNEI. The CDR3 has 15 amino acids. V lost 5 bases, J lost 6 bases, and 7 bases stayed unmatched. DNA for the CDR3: TGTGCCAGCAGTAAACTAGCGGGGGGGCCTCGCGAGCAGTACTTC. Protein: CASSKLAGGPREQYF.

The CDR3, as DNA: TGTGCTAGTGGTTTGGGGACAGGGCCGACCTACGAGCAGTACTTC. Its protein is CASGLGTGPTYEQYF. The chain employs TRBV12-5 and TRBJ2-7, with 8 bases lining up with TRBD1. CDR1 LGHNT and CDR2 FRNRAP come from the germline V gene. The V segment lost 1 base and the J segment 2 bases; nucleotides outside the gene matches: 4. CDR3 size: 15 residues.

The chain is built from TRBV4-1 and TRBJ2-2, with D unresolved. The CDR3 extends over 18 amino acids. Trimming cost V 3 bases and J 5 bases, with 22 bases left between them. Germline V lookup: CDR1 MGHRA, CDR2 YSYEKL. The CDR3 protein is CASSQGHPRIYTTGELFF. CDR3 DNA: TGCGCCAGCAGCCAGGGCCACCCTCGAATCTATACTACCGGGGAGCTGTTTTTT.

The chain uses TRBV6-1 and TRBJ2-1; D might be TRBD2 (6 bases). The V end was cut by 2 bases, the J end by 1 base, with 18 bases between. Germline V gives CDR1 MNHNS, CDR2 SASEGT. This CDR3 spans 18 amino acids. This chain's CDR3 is CASSEPFGGAGSYNEQFF. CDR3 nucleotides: TGTGCCAGCAGTGAACCCTTTGGAGGGGCTGGGTCCTACAATGAGCAGTTCTTC.

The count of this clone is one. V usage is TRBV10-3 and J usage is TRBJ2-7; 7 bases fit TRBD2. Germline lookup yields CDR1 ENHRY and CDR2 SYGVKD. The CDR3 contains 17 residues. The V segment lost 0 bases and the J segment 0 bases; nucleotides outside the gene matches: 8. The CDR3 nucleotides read TGTGCCATCAGTGAGTCGACTTGGCGGGAGAGCTCCTACGAGCAGTACTTC. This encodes CAISESTWRESSYEQYF.

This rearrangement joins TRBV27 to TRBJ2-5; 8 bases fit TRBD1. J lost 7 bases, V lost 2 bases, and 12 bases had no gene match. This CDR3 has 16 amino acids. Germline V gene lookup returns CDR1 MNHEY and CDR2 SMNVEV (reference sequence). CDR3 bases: TGTGCCAGCAGTTTAATCTATGACAGGGGTGGGGGGACCCAGTACTTC. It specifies CASSLIYDRGGGTQYF.

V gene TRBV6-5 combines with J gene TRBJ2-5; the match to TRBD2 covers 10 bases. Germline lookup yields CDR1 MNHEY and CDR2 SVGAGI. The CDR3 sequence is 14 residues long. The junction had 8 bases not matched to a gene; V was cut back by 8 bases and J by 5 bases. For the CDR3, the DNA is TGTGCCAGCCCTAGCGGGGGCGCAGGGGAGACCCAGTACTTC. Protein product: CASPSGGAGETQYF.

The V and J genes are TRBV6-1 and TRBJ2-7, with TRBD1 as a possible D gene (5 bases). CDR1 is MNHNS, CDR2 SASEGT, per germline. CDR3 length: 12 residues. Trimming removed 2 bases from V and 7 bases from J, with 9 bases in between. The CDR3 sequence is CASSELGDEQYF. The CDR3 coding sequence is TGTGCCAGCAGTGAACTAGGGGATGAGCAGTACTTC.

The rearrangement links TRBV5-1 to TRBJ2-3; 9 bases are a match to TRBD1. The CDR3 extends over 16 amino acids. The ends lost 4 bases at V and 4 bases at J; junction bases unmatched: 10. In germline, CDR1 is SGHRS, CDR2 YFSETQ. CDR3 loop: CASSRDDRGGPDTQYF. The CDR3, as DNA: TGCGCCAGCAGCCGTGACGACAGGGGGGGACCAGATACGCAGTATTTT.

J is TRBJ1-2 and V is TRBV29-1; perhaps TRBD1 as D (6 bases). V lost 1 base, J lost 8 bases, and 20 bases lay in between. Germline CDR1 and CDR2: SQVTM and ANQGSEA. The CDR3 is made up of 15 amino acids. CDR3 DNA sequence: TGCAGCGTTGAAGCTCAAAAGGGCAGGGGTGGAGGCTACACCTTC. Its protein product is CSVEAQKGRGGGYTF.

The CDR3 region is CASSLEGAYSGNTIYF. The CDR3 nucleotides read TGTGCCAGCAGCTTAGAAGGGGCCTACTCTGGAAACACCATATATTTT. This chain joins TRBV11-2 and TRBJ1-3, with a possible D match to TRBD1 (5 bases). CDR1 SGHAT and CDR2 FQNNGV come from the germline V gene. The V gene lost 0 bases and the J gene lost 0 bases, with 9 bases spanning the gap. The CDR3 sequence is 16 residues long.

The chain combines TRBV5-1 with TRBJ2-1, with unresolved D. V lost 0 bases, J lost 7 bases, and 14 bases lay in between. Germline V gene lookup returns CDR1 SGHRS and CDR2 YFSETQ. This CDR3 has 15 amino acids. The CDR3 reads CASSLGSGNTNEQFF. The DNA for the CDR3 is TGCGCCAGCAGCTTGGGTTCTGGCAATACGAATGAGCAGTTCTTC.

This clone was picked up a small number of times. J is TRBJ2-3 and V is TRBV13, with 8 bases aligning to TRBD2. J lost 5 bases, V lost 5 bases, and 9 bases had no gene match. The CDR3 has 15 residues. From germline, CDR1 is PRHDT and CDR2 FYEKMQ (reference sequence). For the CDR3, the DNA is TGTGCCAGCAGCCCCAGAGCGGGGGCTGGAGATACGCAGTATTTT. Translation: CASSPRAGAGDTQYF.

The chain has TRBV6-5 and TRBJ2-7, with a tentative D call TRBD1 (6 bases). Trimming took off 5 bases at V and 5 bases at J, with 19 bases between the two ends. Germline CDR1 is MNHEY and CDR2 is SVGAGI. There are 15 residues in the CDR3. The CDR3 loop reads CASSQIQGLVNEQYF. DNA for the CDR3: TGTGCCAGCAGTCAGATACAGGGATTGGTCAACGAGCAGTACTTC.

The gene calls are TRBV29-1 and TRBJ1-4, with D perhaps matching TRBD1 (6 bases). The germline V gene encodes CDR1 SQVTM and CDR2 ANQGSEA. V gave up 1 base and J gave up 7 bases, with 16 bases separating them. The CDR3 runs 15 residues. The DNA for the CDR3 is TGCAGCGTTGAAGGTTCATCTAGAGGGGGTGAAAAACTGTTTTTT. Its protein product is CSVEGSSRGGEKLFF.

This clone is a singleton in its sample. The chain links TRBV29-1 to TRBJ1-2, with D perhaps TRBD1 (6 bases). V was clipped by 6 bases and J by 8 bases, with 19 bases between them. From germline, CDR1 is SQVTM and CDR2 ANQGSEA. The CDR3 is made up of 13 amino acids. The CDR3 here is CSVQNSQDRGYTF. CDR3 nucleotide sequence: TGCAGCGTCCAAAACTCCCAAGACAGGGGCTACACCTTC. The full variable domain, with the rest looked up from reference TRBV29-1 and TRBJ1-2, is SAVISQKPSRDICQRGTSLTIQCQVDSQVTMMFWYRQQPGQSLTLIATANQGSEATYESGFVIDKFPISRPNLTFSTLTVSNMSPEDSSIYLCSVQNSQDRGYTFGSGTRLTVV.